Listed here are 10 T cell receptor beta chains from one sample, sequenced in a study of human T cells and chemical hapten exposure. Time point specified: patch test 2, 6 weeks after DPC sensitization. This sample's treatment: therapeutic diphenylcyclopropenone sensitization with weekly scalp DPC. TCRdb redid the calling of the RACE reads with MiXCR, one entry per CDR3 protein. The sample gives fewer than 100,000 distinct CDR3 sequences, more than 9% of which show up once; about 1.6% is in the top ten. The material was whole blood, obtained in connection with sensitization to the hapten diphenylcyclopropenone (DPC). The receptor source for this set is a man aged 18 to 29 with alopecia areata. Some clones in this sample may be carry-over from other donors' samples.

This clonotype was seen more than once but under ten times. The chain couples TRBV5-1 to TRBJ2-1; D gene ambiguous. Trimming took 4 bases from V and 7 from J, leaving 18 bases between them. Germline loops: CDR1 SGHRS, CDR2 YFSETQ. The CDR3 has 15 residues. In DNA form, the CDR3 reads TGCGCCAGCAGCCTAGGACCCTCTAATGGTAATGAGCAGTTCTTC. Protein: CASSLGPSNGNEQFF.

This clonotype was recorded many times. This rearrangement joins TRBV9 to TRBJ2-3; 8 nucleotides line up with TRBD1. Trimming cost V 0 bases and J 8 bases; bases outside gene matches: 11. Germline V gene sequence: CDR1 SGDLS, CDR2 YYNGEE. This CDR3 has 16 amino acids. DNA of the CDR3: TGTGCCAGCAGCGTAGGTCCCGACAGGGGTAGTGGTACGCAGTATTTT. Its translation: CASSVGPDRGSGTQYF.

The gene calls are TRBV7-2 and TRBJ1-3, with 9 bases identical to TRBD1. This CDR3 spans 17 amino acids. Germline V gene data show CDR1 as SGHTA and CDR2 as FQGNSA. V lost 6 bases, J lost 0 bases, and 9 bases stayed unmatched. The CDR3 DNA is TGTGCCAGCAGTTCGGGGACAGGGATTAGCTCTGGAAACACCATATATTTT. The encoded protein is CASSSGTGISSGNTIYF.

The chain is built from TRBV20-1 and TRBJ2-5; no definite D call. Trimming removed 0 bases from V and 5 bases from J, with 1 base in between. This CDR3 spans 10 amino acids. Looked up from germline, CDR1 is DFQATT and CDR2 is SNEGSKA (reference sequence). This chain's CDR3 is CSAREETQYF. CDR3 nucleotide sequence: TGCAGTGCTAGAGAGGAGACCCAGTACTTC.

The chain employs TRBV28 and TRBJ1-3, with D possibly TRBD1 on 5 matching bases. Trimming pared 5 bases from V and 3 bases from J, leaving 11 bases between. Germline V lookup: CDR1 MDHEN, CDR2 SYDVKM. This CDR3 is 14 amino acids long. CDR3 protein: CASSRGGLGNTIYF. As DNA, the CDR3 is TGTGCCAGCAGTCGCGGGGGTCTTGGAAACACCATATATTTT.

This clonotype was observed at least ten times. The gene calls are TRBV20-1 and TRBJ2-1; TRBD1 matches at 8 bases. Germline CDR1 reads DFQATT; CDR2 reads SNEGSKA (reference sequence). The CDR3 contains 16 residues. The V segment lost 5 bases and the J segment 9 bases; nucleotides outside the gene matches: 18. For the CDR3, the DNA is TGCAGTGCTCCCTACTTTCGGACAGGGCGGAGGAGTGAGCAGTTCTTC. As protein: CSAPYFRTGRRSEQFF.

This chain's CDR3 is CASSPGTYYGYTF. The CDR3 DNA is TGTGCCAGCAGCCCCGGGACATACTATGGCTACACCTTC. The V call is TRBV3-1, the J call TRBJ1-2; maybe TRBD1 (6 bases). The CDR3 length is 13 residues. The germline V gene has CDR1 LGHDT and CDR2 YNNKEL (reference sequence). The germline V and J ends were trimmed by 4 bases and 3 bases, with 9 bases remaining between them.

DNA for the CDR3: TGTGCCAGCAATTTTTGGGCAGGCCCAAAGTACTTC. This encodes CASNFWAGPKYF. The chain combines TRBV28 with TRBJ2-7, with D unresolved. Looked up from germline, CDR1 is MDHEN and CDR2 is SYDVKM. V was trimmed by 7 bases and J by 11 bases, leaving 18 bases between them. This CDR3 is 12 amino acids long.

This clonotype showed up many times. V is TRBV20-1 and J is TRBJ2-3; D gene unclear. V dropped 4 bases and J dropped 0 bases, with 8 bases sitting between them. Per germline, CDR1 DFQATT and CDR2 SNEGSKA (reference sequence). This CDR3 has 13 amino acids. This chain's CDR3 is CSAIEASTDTQYF. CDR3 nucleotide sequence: TGCAGTGCTATAGAGGCTAGCACAGATACGCAGTATTTT.

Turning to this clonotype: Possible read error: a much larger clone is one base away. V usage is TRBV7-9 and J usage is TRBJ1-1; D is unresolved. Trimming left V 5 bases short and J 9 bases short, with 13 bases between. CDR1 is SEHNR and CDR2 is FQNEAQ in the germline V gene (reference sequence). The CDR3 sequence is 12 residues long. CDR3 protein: CASSKQSAKAFF. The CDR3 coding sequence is TGTGCCAGCAGCAAACAGAGTGCCAAAGCTTTCTTT.